This T cell receptor (beta chain) comes out of a study of regulatory T cells in long-lasting Graves disease. Remarks on this clonotype: A much larger clone is a single base away; this may be a read error.

Both iRepertoire HTBI primers and Arm-PCR of CDR3 regions were used to build the TCR beta libraries. MiXCR, run by TCRdb on the multiplex PCR reads, gives a single entry per CDR3 protein. The table lists 510,000 or so distinct CDR3 sequences, 12% of them singletons, with about 8.9% in the top ten. Germline loops: CDR1 MNHNS, CDR2 SASEGT. This CDR3 spans 14 amino acids. V was clipped by 6 bases and J by 3 bases; unmatched bases: 5. Time point indicated: newly diagnosed GD, antithyroid drugs for less than 3 months. PBMCs were the source of the RNA used for TCR sequencing. These data were likewise used in another study, on T cells in Graves' hyperthyroidism and ophthalmopathy.

The receptor's source is a woman aged 25 to 39 with Graves disease. Source: peripheral blood mononuclear cells (PBMCs), taken at new diagnosis, from a patient treated with antithyroid drugs. The rearrangement uses TRBV6-1 and TRBJ2-7, with 10 bases matching TRBD1. For the CDR3, the DNA is TGTGCCAGCAGCCAGACAGGGGGCGTCTACGAGCAGTACTTC. Translating gives CASSQTGGVYEQYF.